The next 21 T cell receptor beta chains were all read from a single sample in a study of shared clonotypes between healthy human individuals (dated by TCRdb to 2018 to 2020). The library was built by means of the immunoSEQ multiplex PCR assay. Here the immuneACCESS table is served through TCRdb, limited to in-frame sequences with V and J called. Missing clones are a known gap in these copies; in checked studies unresolved V genes cover under half, and the rest lacks a known reason. The sample contains around 2.5 million clones, 90% to 95% of them found a single time. The top ten hold about 0.38% of the sample. The sequenced material came from naive CD4+ T cells from PBMCs. The cell subset or site label, read with the paper, signifies: CD45RA+ positively selected. These receptors came from a man in his late teens or twenties in good health. Some clones in this sample may be carry-over from other donors' samples.

Turning to this clone: This sample includes further DNA sequences coding for the same CDR3. V is TRBV20-1 and J is TRBJ2-1; D is undetermined. The CDR3 consists of 11 residues. V lost 6 bases and J lost 3, with 6 bases in between. Germline assignment: CDR1 DFQATT and CDR2 SNEGSKA (reference sequence). The DNA of the CDR3 is TGCAGTGCCCCAAACTACAATGAGCAGTTCTTC. Translation gives CSAPNYNEQFF.

The chain links TRBV29-1 to TRBJ2-7; D may be TRBD1 (6 bases). V was pared by 6 bases and J by 0 bases, with 21 bases between. Germline loops: CDR1 SQVTM, CDR2 ANQGSEA. There are 16 residues in the CDR3. The chain's CDR3 is CSVMGHRDEYSYEQYF. CDR3 coding DNA: TGCAGCGTAATGGGACACCGGGACGAATACTCCTACGAGCAGTACTTC.

Remarks on this clone: Other DNA sequences in the sample encode the same CDR3. The V call is TRBV9, the J call TRBJ2-1, with D maybe TRBD2 (6 bases). Germline V gene sequence: CDR1 SGDLS, CDR2 YYNGEE. The CDR3 length is 15 residues. Between the trimmed V and J ends, which lost 0 bases and 4 bases, there was a span of 11 bases. CDR3 residues: CASSVVAGGYNEQFF. Written as DNA, the CDR3 is TGTGCCAGCAGCGTAGTGGCTGGGGGGTACAATGAGCAGTTCTTC.

The chain is built from TRBV28 and TRBJ1-1; possible D gene TRBD1, 5 bases. Trimming removed 8 bases from V and 5 bases from J, with 12 bases in between. CDR1 and CDR2 (germline): MDHEN, SYDVKM. CDR3 length: 12 residues. The DNA of the CDR3 is TGTGCCAGCTGGGGGTTGCTTACTGAAGCTTTCTTT. Its translation: CASWGLLTEAFF. The entire variable domain, with the rest obtained from reference TRBV28 and TRBJ1-1, is as follows: DVKVTQSSRYLVKRTGEKVFLECVQDMDHENMFWYRQDPGLGLRLIYFSYDVKMKEKGDIPEGYSVSREKKERFSLILESASTNQTSMYLCASWGLLTEAFFGQGTRLTVV.

Here the CDR3 DNA reads TGCGCCAGCAGCTCCTTAGGGGGTGGCACTGAAGCTTTCTTT. Translated: CASSSLGGGTEAFF. V is TRBV5-1 and J is TRBJ1-1; D possibly corresponds to TRBD1 (6 bases). The germline V and J ends were trimmed by 3 bases and 4 bases, with 13 bases remaining between them. CDR1 and CDR2 (germline): SGHRS, YFSETQ. The length of the CDR3 is 14 residues.

With respect to this clone: The sample has other DNA sequences that encode this CDR3 too. In nucleotides, the CDR3 is TGTGCCAGCTCGGACTTCTACAATGAGCAGTTCTTC. Translating it yields CASSDFYNEQFF. The rearrangement joins TRBV6-1 to TRBJ2-1; TRBD2 is a possible D gene (5 bases). The germline gives CDR1 MNHNS, CDR2 SASEGT. V was clipped by 8 bases and J by 3 bases, with 8 bases between them. This CDR3 contains 12 residues.

The chain joins TRBV25-1 to TRBJ2-7; D call uncertain. The CDR3 has 17 amino acids. With 4 bases removed from V and 6 bases from J, the gap between germline ends came to 25 bases. The germline V gene encodes CDR1 MGHDK and CDR2 SYGVNS. The CDR3 is CASSGVPGTSYWGEQYF. CDR3 DNA: TGTGCCAGCAGTGGGGTTCCCGGAACATCCTACTGGGGCGAGCAGTACTTC.

The chain joins TRBV28 to TRBJ1-1; TRBD1 agrees at 9 bases. The CDR3 loop spans 13 amino acids. Trimming took 7 bases from V and 11 from J; bases not matched to a gene: 11. The germline V gene encodes CDR1 MDHEN and CDR2 SYDVKM. CDR3 DNA sequence: TGTGCCAGCACCCGATCCGGGACAGGGTTTGCTTTCTTT. Amino acid sequence: CASTRSGTGFAFF. Using reference TRBV28 and TRBJ1-1 for the parts outside the CDR3, the full variable domain is DVKVTQSSRYLVKRTGEKVFLECVQDMDHENMFWYRQDPGLGLRLIYFSYDVKMKEKGDIPEGYSVSREKKERFSLILESASTNQTSMYLCASTRSGTGFAFFGQGTRLTVV.

The gene calls are TRBV5-4 and TRBJ1-2; D is undetermined. Between the trimmed V and J ends, which lost 0 bases and 7 bases, there was a span of 7 bases. The CDR3 sequence is 12 residues long. CDR1 SGHNT and CDR2 YYREEE come from the germline V gene (reference sequence). CDR3 residues: CASSLGVVGYTF. The CDR3 nucleotides are TGTGCCAGCAGCTTGGGAGTAGTTGGCTACACCTTC.

The chain joins TRBV7-9 to TRBJ2-1; 8 positions agree with TRBD2. CDR3 size: 16 residues. With 4 bases clipped from V and 1 base from J, the junction kept 6 bases outside the gene matches. Germline V gene sequence: CDR1 SEHNR, CDR2 FQNEAQ (reference sequence). The CDR3: CASSSKRELSYNEQFF. The CDR3 DNA follows: TGTGCCAGCAGCTCCAAGCGGGAGCTTTCCTACAATGAGCAGTTCTTC.

The rearrangement joins TRBV7-3 to TRBJ1-1; D is unclear. The germline gives CDR1 SGHTA, CDR2 FQGTGA. Trimming pared 5 bases from V and 3 bases from J, leaving 16 bases between. The CDR3 runs to 15 residues. CDR3 amino acids: CASSPLVLRDTEAFF. The CDR3 DNA reads as TGTGCCAGCAGCCCTCTCGTATTAAGGGACACTGAAGCTTTCTTT.

The chain carries TRBV7-2 and TRBJ2-1; 10 nucleotides align to TRBD2. Germline assignment: CDR1 SGHTA and CDR2 FQGNSA. The CDR3 has 15 residues. Losses at the gene ends were 4 bases for V and 6 bases for J; bases not matched to a gene: 6. This chain's CDR3 is CASSSASGRTNEQFF. CDR3 bases: TGTGCCAGCAGCTCGGCTAGCGGGAGAACCAATGAGCAGTTCTTC.

V gene TRBV14 combines with J gene TRBJ2-5, with D perhaps TRBD1 (6 bases). The V gene's germline CDR1 is SGHDN and CDR2 FVKESK. There are 13 residues in the CDR3. V was pared by 5 bases and J by 8 bases, with 15 bases between. CDR3 loop: CASSINRVVTQYF. The DNA of the CDR3 is TGTGCCAGCAGCATAAACAGGGTAGTAACCCAGTACTTC.

The genes are TRBV9 and TRBJ2-7; TRBD2 is a possible D gene (6 bases). The CDR3 length is 15 residues. V was clipped by 1 base and J by 2 bases, with 13 bases between them. Germline values: CDR1 SGDLS, CDR2 YYNGEE. The CDR3 spells CASSVSWGEAYEQYF. The CDR3 coding sequence is TGTGCCAGCAGCGTAAGTTGGGGGGAGGCCTACGAGCAGTACTTC.

This clone has a single count. The chain employs TRBV25-1 and TRBJ2-1; 10 nucleotides line up with TRBD1. V lost 6 bases, J lost 5 bases, and 7 bases stayed unmatched. The V gene's germline CDR1 is MGHDK and CDR2 SYGVNS. The CDR3 is 15 residues long. CDR3 in amino acids: CASSAGDRGNNEQFF. The DNA of the CDR3 is TGTGCCAGCAGCGCCGGGGACAGGGGTAACAATGAGCAGTTCTTC.

J is TRBJ2-7 and V is TRBV6-5, with D possibly being TRBD1 (5 bases). Trimming removed 0 bases at V and 6 bases at J, with 12 bases between. The CDR3 is 14 amino acids. Germline V lookup: CDR1 MNHEY, CDR2 SVGAGI. The chain's CDR3 is CASSYSGAGGEQYF. The CDR3 DNA reads TGTGCCAGCAGTTACTCAGGGGCCGGTGGCGAGCAGTACTTC.

This clone was picked up one time. This chain connects TRBV5-4 to TRBJ2-5; 12 nucleotides match TRBD2. With 0 bases clipped from V and 5 bases from J, the junction kept 2 bases outside the gene matches. Germline V gene sequence: CDR1 SGHNT, CDR2 YYREEE (reference sequence). The CDR3 has 15 residues. As DNA, the CDR3 is TGTGCCAGCAGCTTGGCCCTAGCGGGAGGGGAGACCCAGTACTTC. It encodes CASSLALAGGETQYF.

On this clone itself: The same CDR3 also results from other DNA sequences found in this sample. The chain uses TRBV11-2 and TRBJ2-3, with 10 bases fitting TRBD2. Germline trimming cut 1 base from V and 1 base from J; bases unmatched to any gene: 2. Germline values: CDR1 SGHAT, CDR2 FQNNGV. The CDR3 runs to 16 residues. CDR3 bases: TGTGCCAGCAGCTTAGCGCTAGCGGGGGGCACAGATACGCAGTATTTT. Translation gives CASSLALAGGTDTQYF. The full variable domain, with the rest looked up from reference TRBV11-2 and TRBJ2-3, is EAGVAQSPRYKIIEKRQSVAFWCNPISGHATLYWYQQILGQGPKLLIQFQNNGVVDDSQLPKDRFSAERLKGVDSTLKIQPAKLEDSAVYLCASSLALAGGTDTQYFGPGTRLTVL.

The chain joins TRBV2 to TRBJ2-7; 11 bases line up with TRBD2. CDR3 size: 16 residues. Germline CDR1 reads SNHLY; CDR2 reads FYNNEI. Germline trimming cut 3 bases from V and 0 bases from J; bases unmatched to any gene: 4. The CDR3, as DNA: TGTGCCAGCAGTGAGGGTAGCGGGAGGGTCTCCTACGAGCAGTACTTC. This gives the protein CASSEGSGRVSYEQYF. Full variable domain (remainder filled in from reference TRBV2 and TRBJ2-7): EPEVTQTPSHQVTQMGQEVILRCVPISNHLYFYWYRQILGQKVEFLVSFYNNEISEKSEIFDDQFSVERPDGSNFTLKIRSTKLEDSAMYFCASSEGSGRVSYEQYFGPGTRLTVT.

The chain is built from TRBV5-6 and TRBJ1-5; 8 positions match TRBD1. Germline V gives CDR1 SGHDT, CDR2 YYEEEE. The CDR3 is made up of 17 amino acids. V shed 1 base, J shed 5 bases, and the junction held 11 bases outside the gene matches. The CDR3 sequence is CASSLRSPDRAHQPQHF. The CDR3 DNA sequence: TGTGCCAGCAGCTTGCGCTCCCCGGACAGGGCCCATCAGCCCCAGCATTTT.

The chain employs TRBV28 and TRBJ1-1, with D perhaps matching TRBD1 (6 bases). V was trimmed by 8 bases and J by 2 bases, leaving 21 bases between them. This CDR3 region has 16 residues. The germline CDR1 and CDR2 sequences are MDHEN and SYDVKM. The CDR3 DNA is TGTGCCAGCCCTGTGCCAGGGGCGTATGTTAACACTGAAGCTTTCTTT. Translating it yields CASPVPGAYVNTEAFF.